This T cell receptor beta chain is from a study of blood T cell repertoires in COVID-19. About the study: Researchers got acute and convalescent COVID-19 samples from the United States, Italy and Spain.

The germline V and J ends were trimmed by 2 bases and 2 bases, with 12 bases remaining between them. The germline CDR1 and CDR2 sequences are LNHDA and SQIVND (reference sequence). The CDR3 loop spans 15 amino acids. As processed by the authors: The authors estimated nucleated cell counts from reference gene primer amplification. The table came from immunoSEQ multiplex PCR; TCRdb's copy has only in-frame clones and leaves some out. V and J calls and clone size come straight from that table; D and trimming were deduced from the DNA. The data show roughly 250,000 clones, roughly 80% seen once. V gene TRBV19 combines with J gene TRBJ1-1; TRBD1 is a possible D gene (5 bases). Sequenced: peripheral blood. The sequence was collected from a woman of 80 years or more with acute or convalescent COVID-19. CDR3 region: CASSINQRGNTEAFF. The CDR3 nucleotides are TGTGCCAGTAGTATAAACCAAAGGGGAAACACTGAAGCTTTCTTT.